Below, one T cell receptor (beta chain) is given with its context. The antigen is unknown. Only one heparinised blood draw was taken per donor, and its volume averaged about 120 mL. Sorting with CD45RO/CCR7/CD25/CD127/CD95/CD27 yielded naive, central memory, regulatory and stem-like memory CD4+ cells. V gave up 0 bases and J gave up 2 bases; unmatched junction bases: 6. The CDR3 covers 17 residues. CDR1 SGDLS and CDR2 YYNGEE come from the germline V gene. The data belong to a study of beta chain features in type 1 diabetes. Study-wide background: Patients looked much like healthy donors when it came to age, gender and cell yields. All of the samples together had 95 million to 140 million sorted cells examined. General study results and limits: Moderately but significantly shorter TCRB CDR3s were found in Type 1 diabetes patients in all four CD4+ subsets.

TCRB transcripts that were expressed got sequenced, as all of the isolated RNA had been reverse transcribed. Profiling relied on immunoSEQ multiplex PCR, and the TCRdb table lists in-frame clones only, not all of them. This sample carries 150,000 to 200,000 clones, about 9% of them seen once, and the ten largest clones take 0.65% to 0.9%. This chain connects TRBV9 to TRBJ2-3; 10 nucleotides match TRBD2. This TCR came from a woman between 25 and 40 years old with type 1 diabetes. The specimen sequenced was central memory CD4+ T cells from blood. CDR3 coding DNA: TGTGCCAGCAGCGTAGGTTCTAGCGGGAGCGCCACAGATACGCAGTATTTT. This gives the protein CASSVGSSGSATDTQYF.